One T cell receptor beta chain is described in this entry. The method was immunoSEQ multiplex PCR; TCRdb's version includes in-frame clones alone and lacks a portion of them. The data show about 330,000 clones, with 80% to 90% seen just once and roughly 9.9% held by the top ten. V shed 0 bases and J shed 5 bases, with 23 bases lying between them. The germline V gene has CDR1 SGHNT and CDR2 YYREEE (reference sequence). This CDR3 is 18 amino acids long. The sample originates from a study of blood T cell repertoires in COVID-19. Overall study: From the United States, Italy and Spain came samples of acute and convalescent COVID-19. From T cells, B-cell-depleted T cells, or PBMCs came the material, which was cDNA or gDNA.

Enrolment of Seattle patients took place during active infection, and they were followed longitudinally. The rearrangement links TRBV5-4 to TRBJ1-1; perhaps TRBD1 as D (5 bases). Source material: peripheral blood. This TCR came from a man younger than 45 with COVID-19, enrolled during active disease. CDR3 in DNA: TGTGCCAGCAGCTTGGCCGGGGGACGACAGTCGGTCCTGACTGAAGCTTTCTTT. It encodes CASSLAGGRQSVLTEAFF.